The clone carrying this TCR beta chain was detected only once. This entry belongs to a study of blood T cell repertoires in COVID-19. Study-level information: The cDNA or gDNA used as material had been derived from T cells, B-cell-depleted T cells, or PBMCs.

The authors' processing: Amplification of reference gene primers provided the estimated nucleated cell counts. Repertoires were generated with immunoSEQ multiplex PCR, while TCRdb's copy carries only in-frame clones and drops some. D and trimming come from the DNA, and the V and J calls and clone size come from that table. The sample contains 160,000 or so clones, roughly nine tenths of which appear only once. The V end was cut by 2 bases, the J end by 4 bases, with 9 bases between. There are 13 residues in the CDR3. Germline V lookup: CDR1 SGHRS, CDR2 YFSETQ. V usage is TRBV5-1 and J usage is TRBJ1-1; possibly TRBD1 for D (5 bases). Sequenced sample: peripheral blood. The sequence was collected from an older woman with acute or convalescent COVID-19. CDR3 sequence (DNA): TGCGCCAGCAGCTTTTGGGGGGGCACTGAAGCTTTCTTT. It specifies CASSFWGGTEAFF.